The 7 T cell receptor beta chains in this list originate from one sample, sequenced in a study of tumor and adjacent non-tumor tissue in lung cancer. This sample's RNA came from whole unsorted tissue. Three rounds of nested PCR, following a modified ARM-PCR protocol, produced the TCRbeta library. TCRdb passed the multiplex PCR reads through MiXCR, listing each CDR3 protein once. Among around 99,000 distinct CDR3 sequences listed, roughly 73% were seen once. Source material: lung tumor tissue. All receptors come from a woman aged 60-75 years with non-small cell lung cancer.

Ten or more counts support this clonotype. This chain links TRBV20-1 with TRBJ2-3; TRBD2 matches 12 bases. Germline CDR1 is DFQATT and CDR2 is SNEGSKA (reference sequence). V shed 2 bases, J shed 0 bases, and the junction held 6 bases outside the gene matches. The CDR3 runs to 17 residues. The CDR3 reads CSARRASGGASTDTQYF. The CDR3 nucleotides read TGCAGTGCTAGAAGGGCTAGCGGGGGGGCAAGCACAGATACGCAGTATTTT.

For this clonotype: The conserved phenylalanine or tryptophan is not found at the CDR3 terminus, so this likely reflects a read error. No DNA is shown, since the ends of the CDR3 on it are uncertain; the CDR3 is the one TCRdb lists. This chain joins TRBV11-3 and TRBJ2-7; the table gives TRBD1 as D, unverified against the DNA. The CDR3 has 14 amino acids, counting both end residues. The germline CDR1 and CDR2 sequences are SGHNT and YENEEA. This CDR3 reads CASSIDTGTYEQCI.

As to this clonotype: An end of the junction differs from the germline gene, which may be a read error. The V and J genes are TRBV5-1 and TRBJ1-1; a weak D match, TRBD1 (5 bases). Germline V gene lookup returns CDR1 SGHRS and CDR2 YFSETQ. The length of the CDR3 is 13 residues. The CDR3 loop is CASSFTGDTEAFF. In nucleotides, the CDR3 is TGCGCCAGTAGCTTTACAGGAGACACTGAAGCTTTCTTT.

Turning to this clonotype: With a much larger clone just one base away, this may be a read error. J is TRBJ2-1 and V is TRBV20-1; TRBD2 matches at 7 bases. Per the germline V gene, CDR1 is DFQATT and CDR2 is SNEGSKA (reference sequence). This CDR3 has 17 residues. V trimming: 0 bases; J trimming: 3 bases; junction bases outside the gene matches: 11. CDR3 in DNA: TGCAGTGCTAGAGATCCGGGGAGGGCCAGAAACTACAATGAGCAGTTCTTC. Translated: CSARDPGRARNYNEQFF.

Details on this clonotype: A read error may account for a junction end that differs from germline. The gene calls are TRBV20-1 and TRBJ1-1, with D tentatively TRBD1 (5 bases). Germline CDR1 is DFQATT and CDR2 is SNEGSKA (reference sequence). CDR3 length: 16 residues. CDR3 amino acids: CSARRQSSPMNTEALF. As DNA, the CDR3 is TGCAGTGCTAGAAGACAGAGTTCTCCGATGAACACTGAAGCTTTATTT.

Points on this clonotype: Germline is not matched at one junction end, which may reflect a read error. The CDR3 DNA reads as TGTGGCAGCAGTTACCCCGACACAGATAAGAAGTATTTT. Residues: CGSSYPDTDKKYF. The chain links TRBV6-5 to TRBJ2-3, with D hard to call. In germline, CDR1 is MNHEY, CDR2 SVGAGI. The CDR3 runs 13 residues.

Details on this clonotype: The junction departs from the called germline gene at one end, perhaps through a read error. V usage is TRBV4-1 and J usage is TRBJ1-1, with D maybe TRBD1 (6 bases). The CDR3 totals 15 residues. The germline V gene has CDR1 MGHRA and CDR2 YSYEKL. In nucleotides, the CDR3 is TGCGCCAGTAGCCGAGGACGGGGGGCGAAGGCTGAAGCTTTCTTT. Its translation is CASSRGRGAKAEAFF.